The 27 T cell receptor beta chains in this list originate from one sample, sequenced in a study of tissue T cells after allogeneic stem cell transplantation. Time point denoted: mouse harvest day 14 after allogeneic transplant. The graft held 10^6 splenic CD5+ T cells and 10^7 T-cell-depleted bone marrow cells. The protocol was immunoSEQ multiplex PCR, while the TCRdb copy is restricted to in-frame clones and leaves out a portion. The top ten hold more than 6% of the sample, which has about 7,700 clones, roughly 38% seen once. What was sequenced was skin. The receptors come from a female BALB/c mouse given C57BL/6 T cells with graft-versus-host disease after an allogeneic hematopoietic cell transplant.

In the case of this clone: Mouse gene names and germline throughout. The read comes to an end 1 residue before the CDR3 does, leaving the germline J gene to fill in the end. V and J are TRBV26 and TRBJ1-1, with D hard to call. Germline values: CDR1 KGHPV, CDR2 FQNQEV (reference sequence). Between the trimmed V and J ends, which lost 6 bases and 5 bases, there was a span of 4 bases. This CDR3 is 10 amino acids long. The CDR3 loop reads CASSGTEVFF. The CDR3 DNA, read in part, is TGTGCCAGCAGCGGGACAGAAGTCTTC.

As for this clone: It may be a read error: a sequence one base away is much more abundant. The gene symbols are mouse symbols. The read halts 1 residue ahead of the CDR3 end, with the missing end drawn from the germline J gene. J is TRBJ1-3 and V is TRBV26, with 7 bases matching TRBD1. The CDR3 is made up of 13 amino acids. Looked up from germline, CDR1 is KGHPV and CDR2 is FQNQEV (reference sequence). CDR3 DNA (partial): TGTGTCAGCAGAAGGGGGCCTGGAAATACGCTCTAT. Protein sequence: CVSRRGPGNTLY. The full-length CDR3 reads as CVSRRGPGNTLYF.

Comment on this clone: Genes here carry mouse names. The CDR3 end falls 1 residue outside the read, so it is completed with the germline J gene. The chain couples TRBV26 to TRBJ1-5, with D uncertain. V lost 3 bases to trimming and J lost 3 bases, with 3 bases between them. Germline V CDR1 and CDR2: KGHPV, FQNQEV (reference sequence). CDR3 length: 12 residues. The CDR3 protein is CASSLINQAPLF. The CDR3 bases that were read are TGTGCCAGCAGTCTAATCAACCAGGCTCCGCTT.

Worth noting for this clone: The gene names here belong to mouse. The read comes to an end 1 residue before the CDR3 does, leaving the germline J gene to fill in the end. The chain recombines TRBV26 with TRBJ1-3; 7 nucleotides line up with TRBD1. Trimming took 2 bases from V and 2 from J; bases not matched to a gene: 0. Per germline, CDR1 KGHPV and CDR2 FQNQEV (reference sequence). The CDR3 sequence is 14 residues long. The DNA read from the CDR3 is TGTGCCAGCAGTCTGGACAGGGCTGGAAATACGCTCTAT. Its translation: CASSLDRAGNTLY. The full CDR3 protein reads CASSLDRAGNTLYF.

A remark on this clone: Germline and genes here are mouse. The sequenced fragment ends 1 residue before the CDR3 boundary, so the rest is inferred from the germline J gene. The rearrangement joins TRBV26 to TRBJ1-3, with a possible D match to TRBD1 (6 bases). Looked up from germline, CDR1 is KGHPV and CDR2 is FQNQEV (reference sequence). V was pared by 4 bases and J by 0 bases, with 10 bases between. This CDR3 contains 15 residues. Incomplete CDR3 DNA: TGTGCCAGCAGTCCCGGGACAAATTCTGGAAATACGCTCTAT. It is translated as CASSPGTNSGNTLY. The whole CDR3 reads CASSPGTNSGNTLYF.

Comments on this clone: Mouse gene names and germline throughout. Read data end 1 residue before the CDR3 end; the end is taken from the germline J gene. The V call is TRBV1, the J call TRBJ1-4; the D gene is possibly TRBD1 (5 bases). Germline CDR1 and CDR2: NSQYPW and LRSPGD (reference sequence). V was trimmed by 8 bases and J by 8 bases, leaving 9 bases between them. The CDR3 is 11 amino acids. CDR3 DNA (partial): TGCACCTGCGGGGGAAGGGAAAGATTATTT. Its protein is CTCGGRERLF. From start to end, the CDR3 is CTCGGRERLFF. Full variable domain (rest looked up from reference TRBV1 and TRBJ1-4): VTLLEQNPRWRLVPRGQAVNLRCILKNSQYPWMSWYQQDLQKQLQWLFTLRSPGDKEVKSLPGADYLATRVTDTELRLQVANMSQGRTLYCTCGGRERLFFGHGTKLSVL.

Remarks on this clone: Gene names denote mouse genes. Read data end 1 residue before the CDR3 end; the end is taken from the germline J gene. The chain links TRBV12-1 to TRBJ2-3, with TRBD1 identical over 7 bases. Germline V gene sequence: CDR1 SGHSN, CDR2 HYEKVE. V lost 3 bases to trimming and J lost 4 bases; unmatched junction nucleotides: 3. This CDR3 comprises 13 residues. CDR3 sequence reads: CASSWDSSETLYF. Partial CDR3 DNA: TGTGCCAGCTCTTGGGACAGCTCAGAAACGCTGTAT.

With respect to this clone: Here the gene names and germline are mouse. The CDR3 is cut off 1 residue early in the read; its end comes from the germline J gene. The genes are TRBV3 and TRBJ2-7; D gene ambiguous. CDR3 length: 12 amino acids. V lost 2 bases to trimming and J lost 4 bases, with 6 bases between them. Germline V lookup: CDR1 SNHLY, CDR2 FYNGKV (reference sequence). The DNA read from the CDR3 is TGTGCCAGCAGCTTAAACAGATATGAACAGTAC. Its protein product is CASSLNRYEQY. The entire CDR3 protein reads CASSLNRYEQYF.

This clone is categorized as medium-sized. Gene labels here are mouse ones. The read finishes 1 residue shy of the CDR3 end, and the germline J gene is used to complete it. V gene TRBV1 combines with J gene TRBJ1-4; unclear D gene. The germline CDR1 and CDR2 sequences are NSQYPW and LRSPGD (reference sequence). Trimming left V 0 bases short and J 3 bases short, with 5 bases between. The CDR3 runs to 14 residues. CDR3 amino acids: CTCSAEATNERLFF. CDR3 bases read: TGCACCTGCAGTGCAGAGGCAACCAACGAAAGATTATTT. Full variable domain (missing parts from reference TRBV1 and TRBJ1-4): VTLLEQNPRWRLVPRGQAVNLRCILKNSQYPWMSWYQQDLQKQLQWLFTLRSPGDKEVKSLPGADYLATRVTDTELRLQVANMSQGRTLYCTCSAEATNERLFFGHGTKLSVL.

The sample holds a few counts of this clone. Germline and genes here are mouse. The CDR3 end is not reached by the read, which stops 1 residue before it; the germline J gene fills it in. The genes are TRBV13-3 and TRBJ2-5; 14 bases line up with TRBD2. Germline V gene sequence: CDR1 NNHDY, CDR2 SYVADS. The V and J ends lost 1 base and 3 bases, in that order; junction bases with no gene match: 4. CDR3 length: 17 residues. CDR3 bases read: TGTGCCAGCAGTGATACCGGGACTGGGGGGGCGCAAGACACCCAGTAC. Its translation: CASSDTGTGGAQDTQY. In full, the CDR3 reads CASSDTGTGGAQDTQYF.

Comment on this clone: Gene names follow the mouse nomenclature. The read terminates 1 residue ahead of where the CDR3 ends, so the germline J gene completes it. The chain carries TRBV23 and TRBJ2-2. Germline-derived CDR1 and CDR2 are KGHTA and FQNQQP. The CDR3 loop spans 14 amino acids. This CDR3 reads CSSSQLANTGQLYF. The CDR3 DNA, read in part, is TGCTCCAGCAGTCAACTAGCAAACACCGGGCAGCTCTAC.

This clone was seen a few times. Genes and germline are mouse. The CDR3 goes on 1 residue after the read ends, and that part is filled in from the germline J gene. The rearrangement links TRBV23 to TRBJ1-3; the table calls TRBD1, which could not be checked here. The CDR3 has 15 residues. In germline, CDR1 is KGHTA, CDR2 FQNQQP. This CDR3 reads CSSSQQGGSGNTLYF. Incomplete CDR3 DNA: TGCTCCAGCAGTCAACAGGGGGGTTCTGGAAATACGCTCTAT.

This clone was detected a few times. The genes are named according to mouse. The read comes to an end 1 residue before the CDR3 does, leaving the germline J gene to fill in the end. This sequence joins TRBV3 and TRBJ1-2; D is unresolved. There are 13 residues in the CDR3. The V gene's germline CDR1 is SNHLY and CDR2 FYNGKV (reference sequence). Trimming pared 1 base from V and 0 bases from J, leaving 3 bases between. CDR3 DNA (partial): TGTGCCAGCAGCTTAGGACCAAACTCCGACTACACC. Amino acids: CASSLGPNSDYT. The CDR3 as a whole reads CASSLGPNSDYTF.

This clone was seen only a few times. The germline and genes are mouse ones. Read sequence stops 1 residue before the CDR3 end, and the germline J gene provides the missing end. The rearrangement uses TRBV3 and TRBJ2-1; 7 bases map to TRBD1. The ends lost 5 bases at V and 0 bases at J; junction bases unmatched: 4. The CDR3 totals 15 residues. Per the germline V gene, CDR1 is SNHLY and CDR2 is FYNGKV (reference sequence). This CDR3 reads CASSPDRVNYAEQFF. The DNA read from the CDR3 is TGTGCCAGCAGCCCCGACAGGGTTAACTATGCTGAGCAGTTC.

With respect to this clone: Gene names and germline match the mouse. The read ends 1 residue shy of where the CDR3 ends; the end is completed using the germline J gene. The V call is TRBV26, the J call TRBJ2-5; TRBD1 is a possible D gene (6 bases). V lost 7 bases and J lost 0, with 14 bases in between. The CDR3 runs 15 residues. CDR1 is KGHPV and CDR2 is FQNQEV in the germline V gene (reference sequence). CDR3 DNA, as far as it was read: TGTGCCAGCAACTTTCTACAGGGTAACCAAGACACCCAGTAC. Its translation is CASNFLQGNQDTQY. In full, the CDR3 is CASNFLQGNQDTQYF. Supplemented by reference TRBV26 and TRBJ2-5, the full variable domain reads NSKVIQTPRYLVKGQGQKAKMRCIPEKGHPVVFWYQQNKNNEFKFLINFQNQEVLQQIDMTEKRFSAECPSNSPCSLEIQSSEAGDSALYLCASNFLQGNQDTQYFGPGTRLLVL.

For this clone: All gene names here are mouse names. The read finishes 1 residue shy of the CDR3 end, and the germline J gene is used to complete it. J is TRBJ2-1 and V is TRBV12-2, with TRBD2 matching 8 bases. This CDR3 spans 15 amino acids. The V gene end was trimmed by 2 bases and the J gene end by 0 bases; junction bases not matched to a gene: 2. From germline, CDR1 is SGHLS and CDR2 HYDKME. This CDR3 is CASSPGGLNYAEQFF. The part of the CDR3 DNA that was read is TGTGCCAGCTCTCCGGGGGGGCTTAACTATGCTGAGCAGTTC.

To note about this clone: Gene names refer to mouse genes. CDR3 DNA (partial): TGTGCCAGCAGGAGAGGTAGTCAAAACACCTTGTAC. Its translation: CASRRGSQNTLY. The full CDR3 protein reads CASRRGSQNTLYF. This chain uses TRBV26 with TRBJ2-4; unclear D gene. Coverage ceases 1 residue before the CDR3 finishes, and the germline J gene fills in the end. Per the germline V gene, CDR1 is KGHPV and CDR2 is FQNQEV (reference sequence). Trimming removed 6 bases at V and 0 bases at J, with 7 bases between. CDR3 length equals 13 residues.

A remark on this clone: Gene names refer to mouse genes. The observed sequence ends 1 residue before the CDR3 terminus, with the missing tail filled in from the germline J gene. This same CDR3 is encoded by further DNA sequences in the sample. This rearrangement joins TRBV26 to TRBJ2-7; D ambiguous. CDR3 length equals 12 residues. Trimming cost V 3 bases and J 4 bases, with 7 bases left between them. Germline V gene sequence: CDR1 KGHPV, CDR2 FQNQEV (reference sequence). The CDR3: CASSLDNYEQYF. Partial CDR3 DNA: TGTGCCAGCAGTCTCGACAATTATGAACAGTAC.

For this clone: Gene names denote mouse genes. The sequence runs out 1 residue before the end of the CDR3; the remainder is reconstructed from the germline J gene. The V call is TRBV3, the J call TRBJ2-4; 8 bases align to TRBD2. CDR1 and CDR2 (germline): SNHLY, FYNGKV (reference sequence). Losses at the gene ends were 8 bases for V and 4 bases for J; bases not matched to a gene: 2. The CDR3 sequence is 12 residues long. CDR3 protein: CASCWGENTLYF. The CDR3 bases that were read are TGTGCCAGCTGCTGGGGGGAAAACACCTTGTAC.

This clone turned up a few times. The germline and genes are mouse ones. CDR3 region: CASRRRRNSPLYF. CDR3 DNA, as far as it was read: TGTGCCAGCAGGAGACGGAGGAATTCGCCCCTCTAC. The V and J genes are TRBV26 and TRBJ1-6; D call uncertain. Coverage ceases 1 residue before the CDR3 finishes, and the germline J gene fills in the end. TRBJ1-6 is annotated as an ORF whose role is uncertain. The germline V and J ends were trimmed by 6 bases and 7 bases, with 10 bases remaining between them. Germline CDR1 and CDR2: KGHPV and FQNQEV (reference sequence). The CDR3 contains 13 residues.

This clone turned up a few times. Here the gene names and germline are mouse. Read coverage stops 1 residue before the CDR3 terminus; the germline J gene supplies the remainder. The V gene is TRBV3, the J gene TRBJ2-7; 8 bases map to TRBD2. Germline loops: CDR1 SNHLY, CDR2 FYNGKV (reference sequence). The CDR3 consists of 14 residues. V dropped 2 bases and J dropped 4; count of bases not matched to a gene: 4. CDR3 DNA (partial): TGTGCCAGCAGCTTATCGGCTGGGGGGTATGAACAGTAC. Translated: CASSLSAGGYEQY. The full CDR3 protein is CASSLSAGGYEQYF.

With respect to this clone: Germline and genes here are mouse. The read comes to an end 1 residue before the CDR3 does, leaving the germline J gene to fill in the end. V and J are TRBV23 and TRBJ1-2; no check of the table's D call, TRBD1, against the DNA was made. Germline CDR1 and CDR2: KGHTA and FQNQQP. The CDR3 is 13 residues long. The part of the CDR3 DNA that was read is TGCTCCAGCAGAGGGACAGGGAGGACCGACTACACC. Translation: CSSRGTGRTDYT. The CDR3 reads in full as CSSRGTGRTDYTF.

By its share, this clone is medium-sized (0.01 to 0.1%). The germline and genes are mouse ones. The read falls 1 residue short of the CDR3 end, and the missing part is taken from the germline J gene. The genes are TRBV26 and TRBJ1-3; D is unresolved. Germline V gives CDR1 KGHPV, CDR2 FQNQEV (reference sequence). This CDR3 contains 15 residues. Trimming pared 4 bases from V and 0 bases from J, leaving 10 bases between. The CDR3: CASSPSVPSGNTLYF. CDR3 DNA (partial): TGTGCCAGCAGTCCTTCGGTCCCTTCTGGAAATACGCTCTAT.

This clone has just a few counts. Germline and genes: mouse. The read terminates 1 residue before the CDR3 end, so the remaining end is supplied by the germline J gene. The chain uses TRBV17 and TRBJ2-7; tentative D call: TRBD2 (6 bases). V was pared by 2 bases and J by 0 bases, with 8 bases between. CDR3 length equals 14 residues. Germline CDR1 MNHDT, CDR2 YYDKIL. The CDR3 loop is CASSRLGSSYEQYF. The covered CDR3 bases are TGTGCTAGCAGTAGACTGGGGAGCTCCTATGAACAGTAC.

The sample holds a few counts of this clone. Gene names refer to mouse genes. From the germline J gene comes the end of the CDR3, since the read stops 1 residue before it. V gene TRBV26 combines with J gene TRBJ2-7, with 8 positions matching TRBD1. V lost 5 bases, J lost 7 bases, and 4 bases stayed unmatched. Germline CDR1 KGHPV, CDR2 FQNQEV (reference sequence). The CDR3 totals 12 residues. The DNA read from the CDR3 is TGTGCCAGCAGTTCGACAGGGGTGGAACAGTAC. This codes for CASSSTGVEQY. The whole CDR3 sequence is CASSSTGVEQYF. The whole variable domain, remainder taken from reference TRBV26 and TRBJ2-7, is NSKVIQTPRYLVKGQGQKAKMRCIPEKGHPVVFWYQQNKNNEFKFLINFQNQEVLQQIDMTEKRFSAECPSNSPCSLEIQSSEAGDSALYLCASSSTGVEQYFGPGTRLTVL.

By share, this clone counts as medium-sized (0.01 to 0.1%). Gene names and germline match the mouse. From the germline J gene comes the end of the CDR3, since the read stops 1 residue before it. V gene TRBV3 combines with J gene TRBJ1-3, with no clear D. Trimming shortened V by 2 bases and J by 3 bases, and 5 bases separated the two germline ends. The CDR3 runs 13 residues. Germline loops: CDR1 SNHLY, CDR2 FYNGKV (reference sequence). The CDR3 reads CASSLSVGNTLYF. Incomplete CDR3 DNA: TGTGCCAGCAGCTTATCAGTTGGAAATACGCTCTAT.

By sample share, this clone is medium-sized (0.01 to 0.1%). Gene names follow the mouse nomenclature. The read terminates 1 residue before the CDR3 end, so the remaining end is supplied by the germline J gene. This chain joins TRBV26 and TRBJ1-2; D remains ambiguous. The CDR3 totals 13 residues. In germline, CDR1 is KGHPV, CDR2 FQNQEV (reference sequence). With 6 bases removed from V and 0 bases from J, the gap between germline ends came to 8 bases. The CDR3 reads CASSRESNSDYTF. The sequenced part of the CDR3 DNA is TGTGCCAGCAGCCGTGAATCAAACTCCGACTACACC.